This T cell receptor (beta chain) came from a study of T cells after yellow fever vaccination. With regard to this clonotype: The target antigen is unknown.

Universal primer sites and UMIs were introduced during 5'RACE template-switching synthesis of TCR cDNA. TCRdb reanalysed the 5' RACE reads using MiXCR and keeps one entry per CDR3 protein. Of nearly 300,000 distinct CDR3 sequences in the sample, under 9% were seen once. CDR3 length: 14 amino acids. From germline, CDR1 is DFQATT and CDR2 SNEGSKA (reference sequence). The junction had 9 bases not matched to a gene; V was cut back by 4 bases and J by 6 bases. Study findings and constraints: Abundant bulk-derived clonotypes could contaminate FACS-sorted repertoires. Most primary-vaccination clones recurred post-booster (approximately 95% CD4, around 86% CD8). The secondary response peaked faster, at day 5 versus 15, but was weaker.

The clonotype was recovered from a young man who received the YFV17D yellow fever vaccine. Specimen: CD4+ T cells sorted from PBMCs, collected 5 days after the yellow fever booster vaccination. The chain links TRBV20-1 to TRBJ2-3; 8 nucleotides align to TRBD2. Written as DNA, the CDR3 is TGCAGTGCTAAGGTCGGGGGGGAAACTGATACGCAGTATTTT. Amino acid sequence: CSAKVGGETDTQYF.